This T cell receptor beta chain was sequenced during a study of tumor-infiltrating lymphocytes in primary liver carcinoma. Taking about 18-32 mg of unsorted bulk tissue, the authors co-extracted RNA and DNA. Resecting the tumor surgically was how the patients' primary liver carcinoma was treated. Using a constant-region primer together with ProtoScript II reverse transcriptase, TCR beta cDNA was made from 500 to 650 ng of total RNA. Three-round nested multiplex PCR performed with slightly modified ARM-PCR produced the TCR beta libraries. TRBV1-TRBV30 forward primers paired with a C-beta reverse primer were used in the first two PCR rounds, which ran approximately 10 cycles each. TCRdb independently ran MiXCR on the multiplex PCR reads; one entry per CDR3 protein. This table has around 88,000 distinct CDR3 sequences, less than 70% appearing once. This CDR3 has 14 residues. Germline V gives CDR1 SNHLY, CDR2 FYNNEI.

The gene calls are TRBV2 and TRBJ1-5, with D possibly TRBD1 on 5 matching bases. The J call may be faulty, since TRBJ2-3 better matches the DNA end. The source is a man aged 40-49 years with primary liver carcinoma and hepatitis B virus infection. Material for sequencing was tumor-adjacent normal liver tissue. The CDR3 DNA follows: TGTGCCAGCAAGGGGATTTATAGCAATCAGCCCCAGTATTTT. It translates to CASKGIYSNQPQYF.